This is a list of T cell receptor beta chains from one sample in a study of spatial heterogeneity in lung cancer. TCRdb re-called the 5' RACE reads through MiXCR, storing one row per CDR3 protein. The sample holds roughly 71,000 distinct CDR3 sequences, 8% to 10% seen once. The sample consisted of PBMCs, taken at follow-up. The source is a female donor with early-stage non-small cell lung cancer. Both conserved end residues are trimmed from each CDR3. Some rows have no size entry. The others give once, few or many, or a class for an expanded clone.

abundance: many; v_gene: TRBV24-1; j_gene: TRBJ1-2; CDR3aa: ATSETTNYGYT
abundance: many; v_gene: TRBV7-3; j_gene: TRBJ2-3; CDR3aa: ASSLVGQGGDTQY
abundance: many; v_gene: TRBV6-5; j_gene: TRBJ2-7; CDR3aa: ASSYSIGSYEQY
abundance: many; v_gene: TRBV7-2; j_gene: TRBJ1-1; CDR3aa: ASSLADRANTEAF
abundance: many; v_gene: TRBV27; j_gene: TRBJ1-1; CDR3aa: ASRGMNTEAF
abundance: many; v_gene: TRBV3-1; j_gene: TRBJ2-3; CDR3aa: ASSPPGDTQY
abundance: many; v_gene: TRBV19; j_gene: TRBJ1-4; CDR3aa: ASSVPATNEKLF
abundance: many; v_gene: TRBV19; j_gene: TRBJ2-7; CDR3aa: ASSPGFSYEQY
abundance: many; v_gene: TRBV6-5; j_gene: TRBJ1-1; CDR3aa: ASSPSGTGKAF
abundance: NA; v_gene: TRBV12-3/TRBV12-4; j_gene: TRBJ2-2; CDR3aa: ASSLSFGGSGELF
abundance: NA; v_gene: TRBV28; j_gene: TRBJ1-5; CDR3aa: ASSRRGGIQPQH
abundance: NA; v_gene: TRBV9; j_gene: TRBJ1-3; CDR3aa: ASSGQSNSGNTIY
abundance: few; v_gene: TRBV28; j_gene: TRBJ1-5; CDR3aa: ASSTRRPRSNQPQH
abundance: few; v_gene: TRBV6-1; j_gene: TRBJ2-3; CDR3aa: ASSGFRDTQY
abundance: NA; v_gene: TRBV12-3/TRBV12-4; j_gene: TRBJ2-3; CDR3aa: ASSLTGKGTQY
abundance: many; v_gene: TRBV6-5; j_gene: TRBJ1-5; CDR3aa: ASSYGGPNQPQH
abundance: many; v_gene: TRBV7-9; j_gene: TRBJ2-1; CDR3aa: ASSPTEYNEQF